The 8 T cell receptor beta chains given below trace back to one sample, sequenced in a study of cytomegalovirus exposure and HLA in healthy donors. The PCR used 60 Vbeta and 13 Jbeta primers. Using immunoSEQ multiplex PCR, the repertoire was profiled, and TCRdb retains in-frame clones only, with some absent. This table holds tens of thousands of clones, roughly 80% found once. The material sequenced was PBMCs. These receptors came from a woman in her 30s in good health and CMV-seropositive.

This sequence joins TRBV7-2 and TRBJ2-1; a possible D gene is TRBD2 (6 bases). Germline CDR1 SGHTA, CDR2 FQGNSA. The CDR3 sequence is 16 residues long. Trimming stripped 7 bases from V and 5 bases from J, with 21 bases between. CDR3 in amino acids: CASNPMTLREHNEQFF. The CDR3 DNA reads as TGTGCCAGCAACCCTATGACTCTCCGGGAGCACAATGAGCAGTTCTTC.

CDR3 sequence: CASREQGSSGNTIYF. The CDR3 DNA sequence: TGTGCCAGCAGGGAACAGGGATCCTCTGGAAACACCATATATTTT. The V gene is TRBV6-5, the J gene TRBJ1-3; weak D call: TRBD1 (6 bases). The CDR3 consists of 15 residues. The germline CDR1 and CDR2 sequences are MNHEY and SVGAGI. Trimming cost V 6 bases and J 0 bases, with 12 bases left between them.

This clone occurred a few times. The chain's CDR3 is CASSSRTSEVQYF. Written as DNA, the CDR3 is TGCGCCAGCAGCTCCCGGACTAGCGAGGTGCAGTACTTC. The chain employs TRBV5-1 and TRBJ2-7; 9 bases fit TRBD2. The CDR3 extends over 13 amino acids. Trimming took 3 bases from V and 9 from J; bases not matched to a gene: 7. The germline V gene encodes CDR1 SGHRS and CDR2 YFSETQ.

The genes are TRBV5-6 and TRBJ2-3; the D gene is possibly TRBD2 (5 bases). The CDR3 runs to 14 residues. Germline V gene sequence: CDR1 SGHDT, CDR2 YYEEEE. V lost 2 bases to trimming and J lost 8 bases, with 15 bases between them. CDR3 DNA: TGTGCCAGCAGCTTCGGGCTAGCCGGTCTTACGCAGTATTTT. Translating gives CASSFGLAGLTQYF. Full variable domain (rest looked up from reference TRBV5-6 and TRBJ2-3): DAGVTQSPTHLIKTRGQQVTLRCSPKSGHDTVSWYQQALGQGPQFIFQYYEEEERQRGNFPDRFSGHQFPNYSSELNVNALLLGDSALYLCASSFGLAGLTQYFGPGTRLTVL.

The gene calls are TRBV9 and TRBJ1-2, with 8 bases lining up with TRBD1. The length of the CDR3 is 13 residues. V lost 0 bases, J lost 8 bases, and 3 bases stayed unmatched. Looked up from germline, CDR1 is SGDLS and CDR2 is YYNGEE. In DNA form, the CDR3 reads TGTGCCAGCAGCGTAGGACAGGGGCGCGGCTACACCTTC. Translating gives CASSVGQGRGYTF.

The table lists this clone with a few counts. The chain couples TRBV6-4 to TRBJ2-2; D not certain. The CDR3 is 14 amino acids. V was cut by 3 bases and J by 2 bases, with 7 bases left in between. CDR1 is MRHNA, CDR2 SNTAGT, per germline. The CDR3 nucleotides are TGTGCCAGCAGTGAGGGCGAAAACACCGGGGAGCTGTTTTTT. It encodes CASSEGENTGELFF.

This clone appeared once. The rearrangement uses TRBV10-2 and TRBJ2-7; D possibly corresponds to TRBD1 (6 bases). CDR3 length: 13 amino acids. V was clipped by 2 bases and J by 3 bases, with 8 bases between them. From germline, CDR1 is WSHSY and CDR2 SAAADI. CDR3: CASSEGGGYEQYF. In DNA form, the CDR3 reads TGCGCCAGCAGTGAGGGGGGCGGCTACGAGCAGTACTTC.

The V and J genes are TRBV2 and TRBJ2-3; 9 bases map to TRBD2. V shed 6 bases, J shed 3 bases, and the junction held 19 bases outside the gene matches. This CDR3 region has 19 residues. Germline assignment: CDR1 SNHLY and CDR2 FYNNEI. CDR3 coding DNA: TGTGCCAGCAGGAGATTTACCGGGACTAGCATAGTAAGGACAGATACGCAGTATTTT. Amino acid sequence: CASRRFTGTSIVRTDTQYF.